Following are 32 T cell receptor beta chains from one sample sequenced in a study of cytomegalovirus exposure and HLA in healthy donors (TCRdb year 2017). The protocol used for the library was the immunoSEQ multiplex PCR assay. For the multiplex PCR, a mixture combining 60 forward primers for TCR Vbeta segments and 13 reverse primers for TCR Jbeta segments was used. TCRdb retrieved this table from immuneACCESS and kept in-frame rearrangements only. Not all clones are present; in checked studies, unresolved V genes account for under half, and no reason is known for the remainder. The table for this sample lists roughly 100,000 clones; around 68% of them were counted only once. The biggest ten clones account for about 4.3% of the sample. The sequenced sample consisted of PBMCs. These receptors all stem from a human donor in good health.

V is TRBV30 and J is TRBJ2-5; no definite D call. The germline gives CDR1 GTSNPN, CDR2 SVGIG (reference sequence). V was pared by 2 bases and J by 0 bases, with 7 bases between. This CDR3 has 13 residues. The CDR3 protein is CAWSSAYQETQYF. In DNA form, the CDR3 reads TGTGCCTGGAGTTCCGCGTACCAAGAGACCCAGTACTTC.

This clone was counted a few times. The chain combines TRBV28 with TRBJ2-1; 10 nucleotides align to TRBD2. CDR1 and CDR2 from the germline V gene are MDHEN and SYDVKM. This CDR3 comprises 17 residues. V gave up 5 bases and J gave up 6 bases; unmatched junction bases: 13. In DNA form, the CDR3 reads TGTGCCAGCAGTACCCTAAGCGGGAGGGCCATTGGCAATGAGCAGTTCTTC. Protein product: CASSTLSGRAIGNEQFF.

In this sample, this clone turned up a few times. The chain couples TRBV7-8 to TRBJ2-7; D gene ambiguous. The CDR3 spans 15 residues. Germline-derived CDR1 and CDR2 are SGHVS and FQNEAQ. The V gene lost 4 bases and the J gene lost 2 bases, with 15 bases spanning the gap. The CDR3 nucleotides are TGTGCCAGCAGCTCCAGTGGCGCGGCTCCCTACGAGCAGTACTTC. Residues: CASSSSGAAPYEQYF.

The V and J genes are TRBV2 and TRBJ2-7, with 13 bases that match TRBD2. Germline V gene data show CDR1 as SNHLY and CDR2 as FYNNEI. V lost 0 bases to trimming and J lost 5 bases; unmatched junction nucleotides: 7. The CDR3 consists of 17 residues. The CDR3 spells CASSEAVGLAGAHEQYF. CDR3 DNA: TGTGCCAGCAGTGAAGCTGTAGGACTAGCGGGAGCCCACGAGCAGTACTTC.

This clone was counted a few times. This chain connects TRBV7-8 to TRBJ2-1, with 10 bases fitting TRBD2. The CDR3 contains 15 residues. Trimming took 5 bases from V and 6 from J; bases not matched to a gene: 7. Germline loops: CDR1 SGHVS, CDR2 FQNEAQ. CDR3 bases: TGTGCCAGCAGCCGAAAGGGACTAGCGATCAATGAGCAGTTCTTC. The encoded protein is CASSRKGLAINEQFF.

This clone was counted only a few times. The chain uses TRBV4-2 and TRBJ2-4, with 7 bases lining up with TRBD2. The V gene end was trimmed by 4 bases and the J gene end by 0 bases; junction bases not matched to a gene: 15. The CDR3 is made up of 19 amino acids. Germline CDR1 is LGHNA and CDR2 is YNFKEQ. The CDR3 DNA follows: TGTGCCAGCAGCCGCGGCGAGGCTAGCGGAAACCTAGCCAAAAACATTCAGTACTTC. Its translation is CASSRGEASGNLAKNIQYF.

The genes are TRBV15 and TRBJ1-4, with D tentatively TRBD1 (6 bases). V gave up 4 bases and J gave up 4 bases, with 13 bases separating them. Per the germline V gene, CDR1 is LNHNV and CDR2 is YYDKDF (reference sequence). The CDR3 consists of 15 residues. CDR3 region: CATSIPQGNNEKLFF. The CDR3 region has the DNA TGTGCCACCAGCATCCCACAGGGCAATAATGAAAAACTGTTTTTT.

The chain couples TRBV6-5 to TRBJ2-4; TRBD1 matches at 10 bases. CDR3 length: 14 residues. Germline CDR1 and CDR2: MNHEY and SVGAGI. V lost 5 bases to trimming and J lost 6 bases; unmatched junction nucleotides: 4. Written as DNA, the CDR3 is TGTGCCAGCAGTATGGGACAGGGGTCAAACATTCAGTACTTC. Translating it yields CASSMGQGSNIQYF.

The chain couples TRBV28 to TRBJ1-2; 9 nucleotides match TRBD1. The V gene end was trimmed by 6 bases and the J gene end by 1 base; junction bases not matched to a gene: 6. CDR1 MDHEN and CDR2 SYDVKM come from the germline V gene. There are 15 residues in the CDR3. The CDR3 reads CASSTRQGGNYGYTF. The CDR3 region has the DNA TGTGCCAGCAGCACAAGACAGGGGGGTAACTATGGCTACACCTTC.

V and J are TRBV29-1 and TRBJ2-4; 7 bases agree with TRBD1. This CDR3 contains 12 residues. The V gene's germline CDR1 is SQVTM and CDR2 ANQGSEA. CDR3 in DNA: TGCAATGGGGGACAGTCCAAAAACATTCAGTACTTC. Translating it yields CNGGQSKNIQYF.

As for this clone: Additional DNA sequences in this sample encode the identical CDR3. V and J are TRBV4-2 and TRBJ2-7; TRBD2 agrees at 9 bases. The CDR3 runs to 19 residues. Germline assignment: CDR1 LGHNA and CDR2 YNFKEQ. V lost 0 bases and J lost 7; bases outside the gene matches: 19. The CDR3 DNA follows: TGTGCCAGCAGCCAAGATCAGAGCAGCGGGAGGCTGGGCGGTCGAGAGCAGTACTTC. Protein product: CASSQDQSSGRLGGREQYF.

In the case of this clone: Other DNA sequences in this sample translate to the same CDR3. The V call is TRBV5-1, the J call TRBJ1-5; 10 bases agree with TRBD1. The CDR3 extends over 16 amino acids. The ends lost 2 bases at V and 3 bases at J; junction bases unmatched: 5. Germline loops: CDR1 SGHRS, CDR2 YFSETQ. The CDR3 nucleotides are TGCGCCAGCAGCTTCGGGACAGGGGAGGACAATCAGCCCCAGCATTTT. Protein: CASSFGTGEDNQPQHF. The whole variable domain, filled in from reference TRBV5-1 and TRBJ1-5, reads KAGVTQTPRYLIKTRGQQVTLSCSPISGHRSVSWYQQTPGQGLQFLFEYFSETQRNKGNFPGRFSGRQFSNSRSEMNVSTLELGDSALYLCASSFGTGEDNQPQHFGDGTRLSIL.

The chain recombines TRBV6-1 with TRBJ1-2; 7 nucleotides match TRBD1. The V segment lost 3 bases and the J segment 5 bases; nucleotides outside the gene matches: 15. The CDR3 is made up of 17 amino acids. Per germline, CDR1 MNHNS and CDR2 SASEGT. CDR3 nucleotide sequence: TGTGCCAGCAGTGACAACCCCTTTCTGACAGGGAATTATGGCTACACCTTC. Translation gives CASSDNPFLTGNYGYTF.

This sequence joins TRBV5-1 and TRBJ2-5, with 7 bases that match TRBD1. The CDR3 contains 13 residues. V lost 5 bases, J lost 5 bases, and 6 bases stayed unmatched. Germline loops: CDR1 SGHRS, CDR2 YFSETQ. Written as DNA, the CDR3 is TGCGCCAGCAGAAGACAGGGTCGGGAGACCCAGTACTTC. Translated: CASRRQGRETQYF.

A single count supports this clone. V usage is TRBV7-2 and J usage is TRBJ2-7; D not certain. In germline, CDR1 is SGHTA, CDR2 FQGNSA. The V end lost 2 bases, the J end lost 5 bases, and 13 bases lay between the germline ends. This CDR3 has 14 residues. The CDR3 nucleotides read TGTGCCAGCAGCTTACAAGCGCCCAGCGACGAGCAGTACTTC. Residues: CASSLQAPSDEQYF.

V and J are TRBV10-2 and TRBJ2-7, with a possible D match to TRBD2 (6 bases). This CDR3 region has 15 residues. Per germline, CDR1 WSHSY and CDR2 SAAADI. The V gene lost 3 bases and the J gene lost 6 bases, with 18 bases spanning the gap. This CDR3 is CASSEIGGVPGEQYF. In nucleotides, the CDR3 is TGCGCCAGCAGTGAAATCGGAGGGGTCCCCGGCGAGCAGTACTTC.

The CDR3 spells CASSLDPSQETQYF. As DNA, the CDR3 is TGCGCCAGCAGCTTGGATCCTAGCCAAGAGACCCAGTACTTC. This chain joins TRBV5-1 and TRBJ2-5; D not resolved. CDR1 is SGHRS and CDR2 is YFSETQ in the germline V gene. CDR3 length: 14 amino acids. The V end was cut by 0 bases, the J end by 1 base, with 7 bases between.

The chain employs TRBV15 and TRBJ2-2; D unresolved. V was cut by 7 bases and J by 8 bases, with 8 bases left in between. This CDR3 contains 11 residues. Germline values: CDR1 LNHNV, CDR2 YYDKDF (reference sequence). The CDR3 protein is CATTEKGELFF. The CDR3 bases are TGTGCCACCACCGAGAAAGGGGAGCTGTTTTTT.

The chain links TRBV4-1 to TRBJ2-7, with 8 nucleotides matching TRBD1. V was pared by 0 bases and J by 4 bases, with 5 bases of the junction left unmatched. The length of the CDR3 is 15 residues. The germline gives CDR1 MGHRA, CDR2 YSYEKL. This CDR3 is CASSQDPGQEYEQYF. The DNA of the CDR3 is TGCGCCAGCAGCCAAGATCCGGGACAGGAATACGAGCAGTACTTC.

The chain couples TRBV4-1 to TRBJ2-7, with 12 positions matching TRBD2. Germline V gene data show CDR1 as MGHRA and CDR2 as YSYEKL. The CDR3 loop spans 14 amino acids. The ends lost 8 bases at V and 3 bases at J; junction bases unmatched: 5. The CDR3 loop is CASGTTSGSYEQYF. CDR3 DNA sequence: TGCGCCAGCGGCACGACTAGCGGGAGCTACGAGCAGTACTTC.

The V gene is TRBV2, the J gene TRBJ2-1, with 12 bases identical to TRBD2. Trimming cost V 2 bases and J 0 bases; bases outside gene matches: 8. In germline, CDR1 is SNHLY, CDR2 FYNNEI. The CDR3 contains 19 residues. CDR3 protein: CASSETPSGRASSYNEQFF. CDR3 in DNA: TGTGCCAGCAGTGAAACGCCTAGCGGGAGGGCTAGCTCCTACAATGAGCAGTTCTTC.

The chain uses TRBV7-9 and TRBJ1-4; TRBD1 agrees at 7 bases. The V gene end was trimmed by 5 bases and the J gene end by 5 bases; junction bases not matched to a gene: 5. Per the germline V gene, CDR1 is SEHNR and CDR2 is FQNEAQ (reference sequence). The length of the CDR3 is 14 residues. CDR3 region: CASSPGQKNEKLFF. DNA of the CDR3: TGTGCCAGCAGCCCGGGACAGAAGAATGAAAAACTGTTTTTT.

The chain is built from TRBV30 and TRBJ2-7; 7 bases fit TRBD2. The CDR3 is 16 amino acids. Germline lookup yields CDR1 GTSNPN and CDR2 SVGIG (reference sequence). Trimming took 0 bases from V and 2 from J; bases not matched to a gene: 10. The CDR3: CAWSVLRTRRAYEQYF. DNA of the CDR3: TGTGCCTGGAGTGTACTAAGGACTAGGAGGGCCTACGAGCAGTACTTC.

The chain couples TRBV7-9 to TRBJ2-1; possibly TRBD1 for D (5 bases). This CDR3 has 16 amino acids. Trimming cost V 4 bases and J 5 bases, with 18 bases left between them. CDR1 and CDR2 (germline): SEHNR, FQNEAQ (reference sequence). The CDR3 loop is CASSSPQGSGHNEQFF. DNA of the CDR3: TGTGCCAGCAGCTCGCCGCAGGGCTCGGGTCACAATGAGCAGTTCTTC. Based on the CDR3 plus reference TRBV7-9 and TRBJ2-1, the full variable domain is DTGVSQNPRHKITKRGQNVTFRCDPISEHNRLYWYRQTLGQGPEFLTYFQNEAQLEKSRLLSDRFSAERPKGSFSTLEIQRTEQGDSAMYLCASSSPQGSGHNEQFFGPGTRLTVL.

This clone was seen a handful of times. The genes are TRBV7-9 and TRBJ1-5; possible D gene TRBD1, 6 bases. From germline, CDR1 is SEHNR and CDR2 FQNEAQ (reference sequence). The CDR3 loop spans 13 amino acids. Trimming left V 5 bases short and J 1 base short, with 6 bases between. This CDR3 reads CASSGQSNQPQHF. In nucleotides, the CDR3 is TGTGCCAGCAGCGGACAGAGCAATCAGCCCCAGCATTTT.

This clone has just a few counts. V is TRBV27 and J is TRBJ2-7; weak D call: TRBD1 (5 bases). There are 13 residues in the CDR3. Trimming pared 4 bases from V and 5 bases from J, leaving 12 bases between. Germline V lookup: CDR1 MNHEY, CDR2 SMNVEV (reference sequence). CDR3 residues: CASSYQGGNEQYF. CDR3 nucleotide sequence: TGTGCCAGCAGTTACCAGGGCGGTAACGAGCAGTACTTC.

This clone was seen only a few times. The chain is built from TRBV6-6 and TRBJ2-5, with D tentatively TRBD1 (5 bases). Germline CDR1 is MNHNY and CDR2 is SVGAGI (reference sequence). The CDR3 totals 16 residues. Trimming shortened V by 0 bases and J by 2 bases, and 13 bases separated the two germline ends. CDR3 protein: CASSYSGVGEQETQYF. Here the CDR3 DNA reads TGTGCCAGCAGTTACTCAGGGGTCGGAGAACAAGAGACCCAGTACTTC.

In this sample, this clone turned up once. This sequence joins TRBV29-1 and TRBJ2-7; D is uncertain. With 4 bases removed from V and 5 bases from J, the gap between germline ends came to 18 bases. The germline V gene has CDR1 SQVTM and CDR2 ANQGSEA. There are 14 residues in the CDR3. CDR3 residues: CSVGGLEGVNEQYF. The CDR3 coding sequence is TGCAGCGTTGGAGGATTGGAAGGCGTAAACGAGCAGTACTTC.

This chain links TRBV19 with TRBJ2-7, with 9 bases that match TRBD1. The CDR3 contains 14 residues. Trimming at V came to 4 bases and at J to 3 bases, leaving 4 bases not matched to a gene. Germline CDR1 and CDR2: LNHDA and SQIVND (reference sequence). CDR3 in amino acids: CASSSGTGNYEQYF. The CDR3 nucleotides read TGTGCCAGTAGTAGCGGGACAGGGAACTACGAGCAGTACTTC.

The chain combines TRBV7-8 with TRBJ1-2; 10 bases map to TRBD1. CDR1 and CDR2 from the germline V gene are SGHVS and FQNEAQ. The V gene end was trimmed by 5 bases and the J gene end by 6 bases; junction bases not matched to a gene: 3. This CDR3 spans 13 amino acids. CDR3 coding DNA: TGTGCCAGCAGCCACGGGACAGGGGATGGCTACACCTTC. It yields the protein CASSHGTGDGYTF. Using reference TRBV7-8 and TRBJ1-2 for the parts outside the CDR3, the full variable domain is GAGVSQSPRYKVAKRGQDVALRCDPISGHVSLFWYQQALGQGPEFLTYFQNEAQLDKSGLPSDRFFAERPEGSVSTLKIQRTQQEDSAVYLCASSHGTGDGYTFGSGTRLTVV.

The V gene is TRBV7-9, the J gene TRBJ1-1; 11 bases line up with TRBD1. The germline gives CDR1 SEHNR, CDR2 FQNEAQ (reference sequence). Germline trimming cut 6 bases from V and 6 bases from J; bases unmatched to any gene: 12. The CDR3 extends over 16 amino acids. The CDR3 bases are TGTGCCAGCAGGCCAAGGCCGGACAGGGGGCTTGCTGAAGCTTTCTTT. Protein: CASRPRPDRGLAEAFF. The entire variable domain, with the rest obtained from reference TRBV7-9 and TRBJ1-1, is as follows: DTGVSQNPRHKITKRGQNVTFRCDPISEHNRLYWYRQTLGQGPEFLTYFQNEAQLEKSRLLSDRFSAERPKGSFSTLEIQRTEQGDSAMYLCASRPRPDRGLAEAFFGQGTRLTVV.

The V and J genes are TRBV30 and TRBJ2-1; 7 bases line up with TRBD1. CDR1 is GTSNPN and CDR2 is SVGIG in the germline V gene (reference sequence). Unmatched junction bases numbered 14, after V lost 3 bases and J lost 15 bases. The CDR3 spans 13 residues. CDR3: CAWRNSRGTPPFF. The CDR3 nucleotides are TGTGCCTGGAGGAACTCCAGGGGGACCCCGCCGTTCTTC.